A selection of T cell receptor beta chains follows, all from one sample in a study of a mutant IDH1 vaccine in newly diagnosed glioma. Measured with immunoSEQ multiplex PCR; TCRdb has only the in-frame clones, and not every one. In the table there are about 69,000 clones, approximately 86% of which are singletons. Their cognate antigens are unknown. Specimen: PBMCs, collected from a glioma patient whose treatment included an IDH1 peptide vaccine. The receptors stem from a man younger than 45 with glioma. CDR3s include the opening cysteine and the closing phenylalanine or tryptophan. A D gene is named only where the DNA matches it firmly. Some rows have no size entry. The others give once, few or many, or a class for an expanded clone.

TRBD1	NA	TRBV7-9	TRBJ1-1	CASSLGRGRDEEAFF	TGTGCCAGCAGCTTAGGGAGGGGGCGCGATGAGGAAGCTTTCTTT
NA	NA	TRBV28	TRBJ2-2	CASSLGSTGELFF	TGTGCCAGCAGTTTAGGGAGCACCGGGGAGCTGTTTTTT
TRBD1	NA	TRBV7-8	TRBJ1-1	CASSSSFSGGDTEAFF	TGTGCCAGCAGCTCGTCTTTCTCAGGGGGGGACACTGAAGCTTTCTTT
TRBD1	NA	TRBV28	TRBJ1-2	CASSFPTGGYGYTF	TGTGCCAGCAGCTTTCCGACAGGGGGCTATGGCTACACCTTC
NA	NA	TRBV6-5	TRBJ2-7	CATQGRFGYEQYF	TGTGCCACCCAGGGTCGCTTCGGCTACGAGCAGTACTTC
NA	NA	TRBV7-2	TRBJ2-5	CASSSPSSTGPQETQYF	TGTGCCAGCAGCTCTCCTTCCTCGACAGGTCCTCAAGAGACCCAGTACTTC
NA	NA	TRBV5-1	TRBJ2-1	CASSLGRGGVGRDEQFF	TGCGCCAGCAGCTTGGGAAGGGGAGGCGTGGGTAGGGATGAGCAGTTCTTC
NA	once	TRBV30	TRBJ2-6	CAWSSPWGQPGANVLTF	TGTGCCTGGAGTTCCCCTTGGGGTCAACCTGGGGCCAACGTCCTGACTTTC
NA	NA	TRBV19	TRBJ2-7	CASSIGETYEQYF	TGTGCCAGTAGTATCGGAGAGACCTACGAGCAGTACTTC
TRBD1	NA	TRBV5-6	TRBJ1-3	CASSLAGTGAYRTIYF	TGTGCCAGCAGCTTGGCCGGGACAGGGGCTTATAGGACCATATATTTT
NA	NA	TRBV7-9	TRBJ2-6	CASTPGAGANVLTF	TGTGCCAGCACTCCTGGCGCTGGGGCCAACGTCCTGACTTTC
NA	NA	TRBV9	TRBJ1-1	CASSVEPPLEAFF	TGTGCCAGCAGCGTAGAACCCCCACTTGAAGCTTTCTTT
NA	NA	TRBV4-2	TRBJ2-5	CASSQRAEQETQYF	TGTGCCAGCAGCCAACGAGCGGAGCAAGAGACCCAGTACTTC
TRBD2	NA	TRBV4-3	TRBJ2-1	CASSQPGLQVNEQFF	TGCGCCAGCAGCCAACCGGGACTACAGGTTAATGAGCAGTTCTTC
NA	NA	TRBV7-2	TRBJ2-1	CASRTDSYNEQFF	TGTGCCAGCAGAACAGACTCCTACAATGAGCAGTTCTTC
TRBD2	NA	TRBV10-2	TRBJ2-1	CASSEGTSEQFF	TGCGCCAGCAGTGAGGGGACTAGTGAGCAGTTCTTC
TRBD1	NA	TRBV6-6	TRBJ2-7	CASSRPGQGVEQYF	TGTGCCAGCAGCCGACCGGGACAGGGTGTCGAGCAGTACTTC
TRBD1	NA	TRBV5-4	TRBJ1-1	CASSRRGQGVDEAFF	TGTGCCAGCAGCCGGAGGGGACAGGGAGTCGATGAAGCTTTCTTT
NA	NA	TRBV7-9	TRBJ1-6	CASSSPDDRNYNSPLHF	TGTGCCAGCAGCTCCCCGGATGACCGAAACTATAATTCACCCCTCCACTTT
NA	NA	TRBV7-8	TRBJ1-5	CASSLDTYSNQPQHF	TGTGCCAGCAGCTTAGATACATATAGCAATCAGCCCCAGCATTTT
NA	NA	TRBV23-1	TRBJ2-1	CASSQTTTGYNEQFF	TGCGCCAGCAGTCAAACGACAACCGGGTACAATGAGCAGTTCTTC
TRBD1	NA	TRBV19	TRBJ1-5	CASSIGEGGGGQPQHF	TGTGCCAGTAGTATTGGGGAAGGGGGCGGCGGCCAGCCCCAGCATTTT
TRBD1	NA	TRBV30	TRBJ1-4	CAWSGTGVRREKLFF	TGTGCCTGGAGTGGGACAGGGGTCAGACGGGAAAAACTGTTTTTT
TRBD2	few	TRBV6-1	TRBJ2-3	CASSERTRAADTQYF	TGTGCCAGCAGTGAAAGGACTAGAGCAGCAGATACGCAGTATTTT
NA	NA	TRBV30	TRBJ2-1	CAWSDSGEQFF	TGTGCCTGGAGCGACTCAGGTGAGCAGTTCTTC
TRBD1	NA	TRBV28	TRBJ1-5	CASSFSRGPGSNQPQHF	TGTGCCAGCAGTTTTAGCAGGGGGCCAGGCAGCAATCAGCCCCAGCATTTT
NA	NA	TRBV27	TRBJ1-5	CASSREVNQPQHF	TGTGCCAGCAGTAGGGAGGTCAATCAGCCCCAGCATTTT
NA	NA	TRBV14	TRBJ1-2	CASSQIGGGYGYTF	TGTGCCAGCAGCCAAATCGGCGGAGGGTATGGCTACACCTTC
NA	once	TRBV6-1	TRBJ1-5	CASSFRQNYQPQHF	TGTGCCAGCAGCTTTAGACAGAACTATCAGCCCCAGCATTTT
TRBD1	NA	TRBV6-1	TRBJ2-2	CASTGQITGELFF	TGTGCCAGCACGGGACAGATCACCGGGGAGCTGTTTTTT
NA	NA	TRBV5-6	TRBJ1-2	CASSLRRDGYDRGYTF	TGTGCCAGCAGCTTGAGACGGGACGGCTATGATCGTGGCTACACCTTC
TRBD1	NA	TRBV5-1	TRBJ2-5	CASRGDRYPETQYF	TGCGCCAGCAGAGGGGACAGGTACCCGGAGACCCAGTACTTC
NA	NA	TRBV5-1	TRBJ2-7	CASSSRTSSYEQYF	TGCGCCAGCAGCTCTCGGACTTCCTCCTACGAGCAGTACTTC
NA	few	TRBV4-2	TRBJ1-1	CASSLGPRNTEAFF	TGTGCCAGCAGCCTCGGGCCGAGGAACACTGAAGCTTTCTTT
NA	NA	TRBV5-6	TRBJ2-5	CASSLGPQETQYF	TGTGCCAGCAGCTTGGGCCCTCAAGAGACCCAGTACTTC
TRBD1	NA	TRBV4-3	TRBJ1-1	CASSWRQGENTEAFF	TGCGCCAGCAGCTGGCGACAGGGGGAGAACACTGAAGCTTTCTTT
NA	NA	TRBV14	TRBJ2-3	CASSQGSINTQYF	TGTGCCAGCAGCCAGGGGTCTATAAATACGCAGTATTTT
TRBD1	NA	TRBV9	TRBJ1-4	CASSVRDSGSEKLFF	TGTGCCAGCAGCGTTAGGGACAGCGGGAGTGAAAAACTGTTTTTT
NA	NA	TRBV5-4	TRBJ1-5	CASSLGGRQSQPQHF	TGTGCCAGCAGCTTGGGGGGGAGACAAAGTCAGCCCCAGCATTTT
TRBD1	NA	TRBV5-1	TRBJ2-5	CASSLNRGSLETQYF	TGCGCCAGCAGCTTAAACAGGGGTTCCTTGGAGACCCAGTACTTC
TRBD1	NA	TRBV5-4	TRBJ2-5	CASSLKGQGMMEAQYF	TGTGCCAGCAGCTTGAAGGGACAGGGTATGATGGAGGCCCAGTACTTC
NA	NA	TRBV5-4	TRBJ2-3	CASSLFSQAGDTQYF	TGTGCCAGCAGCTTGTTCTCACAGGCGGGAGATACGCAGTATTTT
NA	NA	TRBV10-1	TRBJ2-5	CASIKMDGPWTQYF	TGCGCCAGCATTAAGATGGACGGCCCGTGGACCCAGTACTTC
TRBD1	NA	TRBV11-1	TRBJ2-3	CASSPTGLSTDTQYF	TGTGCCAGCAGCCCGACAGGGCTCAGCACAGATACGCAGTATTTT